This T cell receptor (beta chain) appears in the sequencing data of a study of response to subunit inactivated influenza vaccine. This clonotype showed up just a few times. TCRdb reprocessed the RT-PCR reads with MiXCR, giving one entry per CDR3 protein. Here the sample spans about 580,000 distinct CDR3 sequences, less than 15% being singletons. The CDR3 is 15 residues long. Trimming left V 9 bases short and J 0 bases short, with 16 bases between. CDR1 is SGHRS, CDR2 YFSETQ, per germline. The specimen was PBMCs from blood, collected roughly 12 days after vaccination. This clonotype was sampled from a man in his forties or fifties who received an inactivated influenza vaccine. The rearrangement joins TRBV5-1 to TRBJ2-4, with a possible D match to TRBD1 (7 bases). CDR3 residues: CATGRQGLAKNIQYF. CDR3 sequence (DNA): TGCGCCACCGGGAGACAGGGTTTAGCCAAAAACATTCAGTACTTC.